This passage covers 10 T cell receptor beta chains from one sample sequenced in a study of cytomegalovirus exposure and HLA in healthy donors. PCR was performed using 60 Vbeta and 13 Jbeta primers. Assay used: immunoSEQ multiplex PCR; TCRdb lists only in-frame clones, some missing. The data contain roughly 110,000 clones, about 70% of them singletons. The sequenced sample was PBMCs. The receptors derive from a woman between 45 and 60 years old in good health and CMV-seropositive.

The chain joins TRBV7-2 to TRBJ1-1, with TRBD1 matching over 7 bases. The CDR3 covers 17 residues. CDR1 SGHTA and CDR2 FQGNSA come from the germline V gene. Unmatched junction bases numbered 13, after V lost 4 bases and J lost 2 bases. Here the CDR3 DNA reads TGTGCCAGCAGCTCCCGGTTACGACAGGGCATCAACACTGAAGCTTTCTTT. Translated: CASSSRLRQGINTEAFF.

The table lists this clone with a count of one. J is TRBJ1-5 and V is TRBV2; D ambiguous. The CDR3 loop spans 13 amino acids. The germline V and J ends were trimmed by 7 bases and 7 bases, with 14 bases remaining between them. CDR1 and CDR2 (germline): SNHLY, FYNNEI. This CDR3 reads CASNGDGPQPQHF. The CDR3 region has the DNA TGTGCCAGCAACGGAGACGGCCCCCAGCCCCAGCATTTT.

V gene TRBV9 combines with J gene TRBJ2-1; 13 nucleotides match TRBD2. CDR3 length: 15 residues. The ends lost 3 bases at V and 6 bases at J; junction bases unmatched: 3. Germline lookup yields CDR1 SGDLS and CDR2 YYNGEE. The CDR3 loop reads CASSARLAGGNEQFF. For the CDR3, the DNA is TGTGCCAGCAGCGCCCGACTAGCGGGGGGCAATGAGCAGTTCTTC.

This clone was seen more than once but under ten times. CDR3 sequence: CASVRGGSTDTQYF. CDR3 nucleotide sequence: TGCGCCAGCGTCCGGGGGGGGAGCACAGATACGCAGTATTTT. The V call is TRBV5-1, the J call TRBJ2-3; TRBD2 matches at 8 bases. The CDR3 length is 14 residues. V shed 7 bases and J 0 bases; nucleotides not matched to a gene: 4. The germline V gene has CDR1 SGHRS and CDR2 YFSETQ.

The chain has TRBV19 and TRBJ1-5; D is possibly TRBD1 (5 bases). The V end lost 1 base, the J end lost 5 bases, and 12 bases lay between the germline ends. The CDR3 is 15 amino acids. From germline, CDR1 is LNHDA and CDR2 SQIVND (reference sequence). The chain's CDR3 is CASSIGQSGDQPQHF. In DNA form, the CDR3 reads TGTGCCAGTAGTATAGGACAGAGCGGGGATCAGCCCCAGCATTTT.

This chain joins TRBV5-1 and TRBJ2-7, with D uncertain. The CDR3 is 13 residues long. V was trimmed by 2 bases and J by 1 base, leaving 7 bases between them. Per germline, CDR1 SGHRS and CDR2 YFSETQ. The chain's CDR3 is CASSFHGSYEQYF. CDR3 nucleotide sequence: TGCGCCAGCAGCTTTCACGGGTCCTACGAGCAGTACTTC.

This clone occurred once. The chain employs TRBV15 and TRBJ2-6; 13 bases agree with TRBD2. V gave up 4 bases and J gave up 2 bases; unmatched junction bases: 2. Germline loops: CDR1 LNHNV, CDR2 YYDKDF (reference sequence). The CDR3 is 17 amino acids. The chain's CDR3 is CATSKGLAGTGANVLTF. The CDR3 nucleotides are TGTGCCACCAGCAAGGGACTAGCGGGGACTGGGGCCAACGTCCTGACTTTC. The full variable domain, completed using reference TRBV15 and TRBJ2-6, is DAMVIQNPRYQVTQFGKPVTLSCSQTLNHNVMYWYQQKSSQAPKLLFHYYDKDFNNEADTPDNFQSRRPNTSFCFLDIRSPGLGDTAMYLCATSKGLAGTGANVLTFGAGSRLTVL.

V usage is TRBV30 and J usage is TRBJ1-6; D is ambiguous. Per germline, CDR1 GTSNPN and CDR2 SVGIG (reference sequence). The V end lost 0 bases, the J end lost 7 bases, and 16 bases lay between the germline ends. The CDR3 extends over 16 amino acids. The CDR3 is CAWSVRSGSLNSPLHF. CDR3 nucleotides: TGTGCCTGGAGTGTAAGAAGCGGCAGCTTGAATTCACCCCTCCACTTT.

The chain recombines TRBV5-8 with TRBJ1-1; no firm D call. Germline V CDR1 and CDR2: SGHTS, YDEGEE. Trimming took 4 bases from V and 2 from J, leaving 15 bases between them. The CDR3 sequence is 15 residues long. CDR3 loop: CASSPGVLTNTEAFF. For the CDR3, the DNA is TGTGCCAGCAGCCCTGGAGTTCTCACTAACACTGAAGCTTTCTTT. Filled out from reference TRBV5-8 and TRBJ1-1, the complete variable domain reads EAGVTQSPTHLIKTRGQQATLRCSPISGHTSVYWYQQALGLGLQFLLWYDEGEERNRGNFPPRFSGRQFPNYSSELNVNALELEDSALYLCASSPGVLTNTEAFFGQGTRLTVV.

J is TRBJ2-5 and V is TRBV5-4; 9 nucleotides match TRBD2. Trimming removed 0 bases from V and 4 bases from J; junction bases left unmatched: 4. Germline V lookup: CDR1 SGHNT, CDR2 YYREEE (reference sequence). The CDR3 sequence is 15 residues long. The CDR3 DNA follows: TGTGCCAGCAGCTTGGCCGGCGGGGGGGCAGAGACCCAGTACTTC. Its protein product is CASSLAGGGAETQYF. The variable domain in full, with the rest retrieved from reference TRBV5-4 and TRBJ2-5, is ETGVTQSPTHLIKTRGQQVTLRCSSQSGHNTVSWYQQALGQGPQFIFQYYREEENGRGNFPPRFSGLQFPNYSSELNVNALELDDSALYLCASSLAGGGAETQYFGPGTRLLVL.